The TCR beta chain under discussion was sequenced for a study of blood T cells in healthy people across ages. Study at large: Template switching captured about one barcoded beta molecule per two T cells. Study-level findings and limits: Possibly confounding the expanded clonotype changes was the fact that donor CMV status was unknown.

A note on this clonotype: Its target is not known.

A J-beta primer mix and a sample-barcoded 5' primer were used in a second PCR of roughly 6 to 12 cycles. One entry per CDR3 protein results from TCRdb running MiXCR on the 5' RACE reads. The sample shows about 1.4 million distinct CDR3 sequences, around 55% of them seen only once. Specimen: blood. This sequence was found in a man in his late teens or twenties in good health.

The CDR3 reads CSASRGDLETQYF. DNA of the CDR3: TGCAGTGCTAGTCGCGGCGATTTGGAGACCCAGTACTTC. The V gene is TRBV20-1, the J gene TRBJ2-5; no reliable D call. The germline gives CDR1 DFQATT, CDR2 SNEGSKA (reference sequence). V was shortened by 3 bases and J by 5 bases, with 13 bases between the two germline ends. This CDR3 comprises 13 residues.